The present T cell receptor beta chain was sequenced within a study of cytomegalovirus exposure and HLA in healthy donors. There are 15 residues in the CDR3. The germline V and J ends were trimmed by 3 bases and 4 bases, with 17 bases remaining between them. Germline CDR1 SGHRS, CDR2 YFSETQ. General study results and limits: As a later analysis revealed, the rate of TCR association differed by HLA locus, with DRB1 most and HLA-C fewest. According to a later analysis, most TCR beta chains associated with CMV appeared HLA-restricted. Among donors in an Asian-associated ancestry cluster, a later analysis reportedly found fewer N-insertions than the roughly 700-donor mean.

PCR was performed using 60 Vbeta and 13 Jbeta primers. Measured with immunoSEQ multiplex PCR; TCRdb has only the in-frame clones, and not every one. Among around 100,000 clones listed, around 61% were seen once. As for this clone: What it binds is unknown.

The genes are TRBV5-1 and TRBJ2-7; D might be TRBD1 (6 bases). Input material: PBMCs. The receptor's source is a woman aged 45 to 65 in good health and CMV-seronegative. CDR3 sequence (DNA): TGCGCCAGCAGCTCCCAGACAGGAGGCAGGTACGAGCAGTACTTC. This sequence encodes CASSSQTGGRYEQYF.